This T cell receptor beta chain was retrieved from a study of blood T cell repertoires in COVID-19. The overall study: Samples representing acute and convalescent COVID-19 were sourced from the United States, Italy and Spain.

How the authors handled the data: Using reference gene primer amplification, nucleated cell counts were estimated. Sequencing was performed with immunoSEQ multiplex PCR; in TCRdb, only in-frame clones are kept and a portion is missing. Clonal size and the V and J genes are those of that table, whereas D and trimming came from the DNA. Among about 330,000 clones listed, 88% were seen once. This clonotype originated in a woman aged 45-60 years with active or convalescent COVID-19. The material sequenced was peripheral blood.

The CDR3 DNA follows: TGTGCCAGCAGCTCCCAGGCTACCGGGGAGCTGTTTTTT. Residues: CASSSQATGELFF. The chain is built from TRBV11-1 and TRBJ2-2, with unresolved D. Germline lookup yields CDR1 SGHAT and CDR2 FQDESV (reference sequence). Between the trimmed V and J ends, which lost 4 bases and 5 bases, there was a span of 8 bases. The CDR3 runs 13 residues.